These 20 T cell receptor beta chains came from one sample sequenced in a study of shared clonotypes between healthy human individuals. The method was immunoSEQ multiplex PCR; TCRdb's version includes in-frame clones alone and lacks a portion of them. The sample includes about 2,500,000 clones, approximately 90% seen only once; the top ten take around 0.15%. The sample consisted of naive CD4+ T cells sorted from blood. The subset: CD45RA+ positively selected. The receptors shown here come from a man between 18 and 35 years old in good health.

The chain links TRBV18 to TRBJ1-1; 8 bases match TRBD1. The V segment lost 8 bases and the J segment 1 base; nucleotides outside the gene matches: 9. Germline CDR1 reads KGHSH; CDR2 reads LQKENI. CDR3 length equals 15 residues. The CDR3 loop is CASQTTDRGNTEAFF. For the CDR3, the DNA is TGTGCCAGCCAAACAACTGACAGGGGGAACACTGAAGCTTTCTTT.

This chain connects TRBV7-2 to TRBJ1-6, with 7 bases aligning to TRBD1. CDR1 SGHTA and CDR2 FQGNSA come from the germline V gene. V was clipped by 10 bases and J by 4 bases; unmatched bases: 4. The CDR3 extends over 13 amino acids. CDR3 nucleotides: TGTGCCAACGCGACAGGGTATAATTCACCCCTCCACTTT. Translating it yields CANATGYNSPLHF.

As regards this clone: The same CDR3 is also encoded by other DNA sequences in this sample. The chain carries TRBV18 and TRBJ2-3; TRBD2 aligns across 13 bases. Germline CDR1 is KGHSH and CDR2 is LQKENI. V lost 4 bases and J lost 6; bases outside the gene matches: 7. The CDR3 has 16 amino acids. The CDR3 DNA follows: TGTGCCAGCTCACTCCGGACTAGCGGGAGTGGGGATACGCAGTATTTT. Amino acids: CASSLRTSGSGDTQYF.

This chain uses TRBV18 with TRBJ2-5; a weak D match, TRBD1 (6 bases). CDR3 length: 15 amino acids. Per the germline V gene, CDR1 is KGHSH and CDR2 is LQKENI. V dropped 3 bases and J dropped 1 base, with 12 bases sitting between them. This chain's CDR3 is CASSPDRVTQETQYF. CDR3 sequence (DNA): TGTGCCAGCTCACCGGACAGAGTCACCCAAGAGACCCAGTACTTC.

V gene TRBV5-1 combines with J gene TRBJ2-1; tentatively, D is TRBD1 (5 bases). The CDR3 contains 14 residues. In germline, CDR1 is SGHRS, CDR2 YFSETQ. V gave up 0 bases and J gave up 6 bases, with 10 bases separating them. CDR3 sequence (DNA): TGCGCCAGCAGCTTGGGACAGAATTCCAATGAGCAGTTCTTC. Translating gives CASSLGQNSNEQFF. The whole variable domain, remainder taken from reference TRBV5-1 and TRBJ2-1, is KAGVTQTPRYLIKTRGQQVTLSCSPISGHRSVSWYQQTPGQGLQFLFEYFSETQRNKGNFPGRFSGRQFSNSRSEMNVSTLELGDSALYLCASSLGQNSNEQFFGPGTRLTVL.

A word on this clone: This same CDR3 is encoded by further DNA sequences in the sample. The chain joins TRBV10-3 to TRBJ2-1, with no clear D. The V gene's germline CDR1 is ENHRY and CDR2 SYGVKD. The V gene lost 5 bases and the J gene lost 9 bases, with 8 bases spanning the gap. This CDR3 is 11 amino acids long. The CDR3 reads CAISTGGEQFF. For the CDR3, the DNA is TGTGCCATCAGTACCGGTGGTGAGCAGTTCTTC.

Notes on this clone: This CDR3 is also generated by other DNA sequences in the sample. The chain combines TRBV19 with TRBJ1-2; D is ambiguous. Germline V gene lookup returns CDR1 LNHDA and CDR2 SQIVND (reference sequence). Trimming took off 1 base at V and 5 bases at J, with 8 bases between the two ends. The CDR3 covers 13 residues. The CDR3 protein is CASSIGSEYGYTF. CDR3 nucleotide sequence: TGTGCCAGTAGTATAGGTTCGGAGTATGGCTACACCTTC. The whole variable domain, remainder taken from reference TRBV19 and TRBJ1-2, is DGGITQSPKYLFRKEGQNVTLSCEQNLNHDAMYWYRQDPGQGLRLIYYSQIVNDFQKGDIAEGYSVSREKKESFPLTVTSAQKNPTAFYLCASSIGSEYGYTFGSGTRLTVV.

V gene TRBV7-2 combines with J gene TRBJ1-2, with no clear D. Trimming took 2 bases from V and 5 from J, leaving 9 bases between them. CDR1 and CDR2 from the germline V gene are SGHTA and FQGNSA. The CDR3 consists of 13 residues. CDR3 DNA: TGTGCCAGCAGCTTATCGAGGGAGTATGGCTACACCTTC. Translating it yields CASSLSREYGYTF.

The CDR3 loop is CSVDVAGKGQPQHF. Written as DNA, the CDR3 is TGCAGCGTTGATGTGGCGGGGAAAGGACAGCCCCAGCATTTT. The gene calls are TRBV29-1 and TRBJ1-5; no firm D call. The V gene's germline CDR1 is SQVTM and CDR2 ANQGSEA. Trimming left V 3 bases short and J 7 bases short, with 16 bases between. This CDR3 is built from 14 residues.

The chain carries TRBV7-6 and TRBJ2-3; perhaps TRBD2 as D (5 bases). The CDR3 contains 12 residues. V lost 6 bases and J 6 bases, leaving 10 bases between the germline ends. Germline V lookup: CDR1 SGHVS, CDR2 FNYEAQ. CDR3 sequence reads: CASSWWRDTQYF. CDR3 bases: TGTGCCAGCAGTTGGTGGAGGGATACGCAGTATTTT.

The chain employs TRBV27 and TRBJ2-7, with D perhaps TRBD2 (5 bases). From germline, CDR1 is MNHEY and CDR2 SMNVEV (reference sequence). The CDR3 is 14 amino acids. Between the trimmed V and J ends, which lost 3 bases and 6 bases, there was a span of 15 bases. For the CDR3, the DNA is TGTGCCAGCAGTTTTGGACGGGATAGGGCCGAGCAGTACTTC. Its translation is CASSFGRDRAEQYF.

The gene calls are TRBV2 and TRBJ2-7; TRBD2 agrees at 8 bases. The germline V gene encodes CDR1 SNHLY and CDR2 FYNNEI. The CDR3 is 18 amino acids. V shed 6 bases, J shed 5 bases, and the junction held 21 bases outside the gene matches. The CDR3 DNA reads TGTGCCAGCAGCTCACGTTCGGGACTAGGATCTCTCGTCCACGAGCAGTACTTC. It specifies CASSSRSGLGSLVHEQYF. Drawing the rest from reference TRBV2 and TRBJ2-7, the complete variable domain is EPEVTQTPSHQVTQMGQEVILRCVPISNHLYFYWYRQILGQKVEFLVSFYNNEISEKSEIFDDQFSVERPDGSNFTLKIRSTKLEDSAMYFCASSSRSGLGSLVHEQYFGPGTRLTVT.

Here the CDR3 DNA reads TGTGCCAGCAGTTACTCTAAGACAGGGGGCCATGAAGCTTTCTTT. Translating it yields CASSYSKTGGHEAFF. V usage is TRBV6-6 and J usage is TRBJ1-1; 10 positions agree with TRBD1. This CDR3 has 15 residues. With V trimmed by 0 bases and J by 7 bases, 5 bases remained unmatched. Germline V gene data show CDR1 as MNHNY and CDR2 as SVGAGI (reference sequence).

The V gene is TRBV7-8, the J gene TRBJ2-3; TRBD2 aligns across 9 bases. The junction had 4 bases not matched to a gene; V was cut back by 2 bases and J by 1 base. Germline lookup yields CDR1 SGHVS and CDR2 FQNEAQ. CDR3 length: 16 residues. As DNA, the CDR3 is TGTGCCAGCAGCTTAATGGCTAGCGGGGGCACAGATACGCAGTATTTT. Its translation: CASSLMASGGTDTQYF.

The chain uses TRBV28 and TRBJ1-6, with a tentative D call TRBD1 (5 bases). The ends were cut back, 7 bases at V and 0 bases at J, with 16 bases in the middle. CDR3 length: 17 amino acids. Germline values: CDR1 MDHEN, CDR2 SYDVKM. The CDR3 sequence: CASKSTGPRSYNSPLHF. CDR3 sequence (DNA): TGTGCCAGCAAAAGCACAGGACCTCGCTCCTATAATTCACCCCTCCACTTT.

The gene calls are TRBV19 and TRBJ2-3, with 9 bases fitting TRBD2. The V and J ends lost 5 bases and 6 bases, in that order; junction bases with no gene match: 12. CDR1 and CDR2 from the germline V gene are LNHDA and SQIVND (reference sequence). The CDR3 runs to 16 residues. As DNA, the CDR3 is TGTGCCAGTAGTCCCGTTTTGAAGCGGGAGGCCGATACGCAGTATTTT. It specifies CASSPVLKREADTQYF. Using reference TRBV19 and TRBJ2-3 for the parts outside the CDR3, the full variable domain is DGGITQSPKYLFRKEGQNVTLSCEQNLNHDAMYWYRQDPGQGLRLIYYSQIVNDFQKGDIAEGYSVSREKKESFPLTVTSAQKNPTAFYLCASSPVLKREADTQYFGPGTRLTVL.

The V and J genes are TRBV19 and TRBJ1-6; D is perhaps TRBD1 (6 bases). The CDR3 spans 15 residues. Between the trimmed V and J ends, which lost 8 bases and 3 bases, there was a span of 14 bases. Germline V gene lookup returns CDR1 LNHDA and CDR2 SQIVND (reference sequence). CDR3 coding DNA: TGTGCCAGTTCATCCCTGACAGGCTATAATTCACCCCTCCACTTT. Its protein is CASSSLTGYNSPLHF.

The rearrangement uses TRBV11-3 and TRBJ2-2; D is uncertain. The CDR3 covers 13 residues. Germline lookup yields CDR1 SGHNT and CDR2 YENEEA. Trimming removed 5 bases at V and 4 bases at J, with 8 bases between. CDR3 sequence: CASSLLPTGELFF. The CDR3 bases are TGTGCCAGCAGCCTCCTACCCACCGGGGAGCTGTTTTTT.

V usage is TRBV10-2 and J usage is TRBJ2-2, with 12 bases matching TRBD2. Trimming at V came to 10 bases and at J to 7 bases, leaving 10 bases not matched to a gene. The CDR3 sequence is 15 residues long. Per the germline V gene, CDR1 is WSHSY and CDR2 is SAAADI. The CDR3, as DNA: TGCGCCACCACCCCTAGCGGGAGGGCAAGCGGGGAGCTGTTTTTT. Its translation is CATTPSGRASGELFF.

The chain uses TRBV19 and TRBJ2-7; maybe TRBD1 (5 bases). In germline, CDR1 is LNHDA, CDR2 SQIVND (reference sequence). The CDR3 covers 13 residues. Trimming shortened V by 5 bases and J by 3 bases, and 11 bases separated the two germline ends. DNA of the CDR3: TGTGCCAGTAGTCCAGGGAACGGCTACGAGCAGTACTTC. Translation gives CASSPGNGYEQYF. Looking up the rest from reference TRBV19 and TRBJ2-7 gives the full variable domain: DGGITQSPKYLFRKEGQNVTLSCEQNLNHDAMYWYRQDPGQGLRLIYYSQIVNDFQKGDIAEGYSVSREKKESFPLTVTSAQKNPTAFYLCASSPGNGYEQYFGPGTRLTVT.